The source of this T cell receptor beta chain is a study of CD8 T cells in ankylosing spondylitis. This clonotype was seen more than once but under ten times. Using its own MiXCR run on the 5' RACE reads, TCRdb lists one record per CDR3 protein. This table holds about 150,000 distinct CDR3 sequences, around two fifths found once. This CDR3 is built from 14 residues. CDR1 is SGHTA, CDR2 FQGNSA, per germline. Trimming left V 2 bases short and J 5 bases short, with 9 bases between. V gene TRBV7-2 combines with J gene TRBJ1-4, with a possible D match to TRBD1 (5 bases). Input material: synovial fluid, either unsorted or a sorted T cell fraction (not recorded which). This TCR was recovered from a male donor with ankylosing spondylitis. The CDR3 reads CASSLNRRNEKLFF. CDR3 sequence (DNA): TGTGCCAGCAGCTTAAACAGGAGAAATGAAAAACTGTTTTTT.